This T cell receptor (beta chain) appears in the sequencing data of a study of lymphopenia after photon versus proton radiotherapy. Data came from immunoSEQ multiplex PCR; TCRdb stores just in-frame clones and leaves some out. Of about 45,000 clones listed, 65% to 90% are singletons. Study-wide points: Survival link was tested only in deceased patients; proton benefit remains a possibility. After lymphocyte nadir, photon-treated repertoires showed oligoclonal expansion, especially CD8+ Temra. In patients who died, overall survival fell as post-nadir TCR diversity dropped more.

For this clone: What it binds is unknown.

The V segment lost 3 bases and the J segment 2 bases; nucleotides outside the gene matches: 7. Germline-derived CDR1 and CDR2 are SGHRS and YFSETQ. This CDR3 has 15 amino acids. This chain uses TRBV5-1 with TRBJ1-2; 7 bases are a match to TRBD1. The sequencing here drew on peripheral blood, taken from a patient treated with photon-based radiotherapy. This TCR derives from a man aged 35 to 55 with gastric cancer. The CDR3 sequence is CASSSTGSVNYGYTF. The CDR3 DNA reads TGCGCCAGCAGCTCGACAGGGTCGGTAAACTATGGCTACACCTTC.